Listed below are T cell receptor beta chains from one sample, sequenced in a study of cytomegalovirus exposure and HLA in healthy donors. Measured with immunoSEQ multiplex PCR; TCRdb has only the in-frame clones, and not every one. The data hold some 70,000 clones, with around 70% observed a single time. The sample taken for sequencing was PBMCs. These receptors were obtained from a male donor in good health and CMV-seropositive. Each CDR3 is given with its conserved first and last residue. D genes are given only for firm matches. The size of a clone is reported for some rows only, either as once, few or many, or as a class for expanded clones.

>TRBD1|TRBJ2-1|TRBV14|few
CASSQDYLGVWDRGLNEQFF
TGTGCCAGCAGCCAAGATTACCTAGGTGTGTGGGACAGGGGGTTGAATGAGCAGTTCTTC
>NA|TRBJ2-7|TRBV7-9|NA
CSSSLRGHEQYF
TGTTCCAGCAGCTTAAGGGGTCACGAGCAGTACTTC
>NA|TRBJ1-1|TRBV7-3|NA
CASSLWGGDRTEAFF
TGTGCCAGCAGCTTATGGGGAGGAGATAGGACTGAAGCTTTCTTT
>NA|TRBJ2-2|TRBV2|NA
CASGQGNTGELFF
TGTGCCAGCGGCCAGGGGAACACCGGGGAGCTGTTTTTT
>TRBD2|TRBJ2-3|TRBV18|NA
CASSPDGEGTDTQYF
TGTGCCAGCTCACCAGATGGGGAGGGGACAGATACGCAGTATTTT
>NA|TRBJ1-1|TRBV5-4|few
CASSWGGRNTEAFF
TGTGCCAGCAGCTGGGGGGGCAGGAACACTGAAGCTTTCTTT
>NA|TRBJ1-1|TRBV27|few
CASSLGPGGYTEAFF
TGTGCCAGCAGTTTAGGGCCGGGAGGGTACACTGAAGCTTTCTTT
>NA|TRBJ1-5|TRBV7-9|NA
CSSSLPSQPQHF
TGTTCCAGCAGCTTACCGTCTCAGCCCCAGCATTTT
>TRBD1|TRBJ2-4|TRBV5-1|NA
CASSHGTGLAKNIQYF
TGCGCCAGCAGCCATGGGACAGGGCTAGCCAAAAACATTCAGTACTTC
>TRBD1|TRBJ2-4|TRBV6-5|NA
CASTRSPGQRIQYF
TGTGCCAGCACTAGAAGCCCGGGACAGCGGATTCAGTACTTC
>TRBD2|TRBJ2-7|TRBV28|NA
CASSPPDGLAGSYEQYF
TGTGCCAGCAGTCCACCAGACGGACTAGCGGGGTCCTACGAGCAGTACTTC
>TRBD1|TRBJ1-1|TRBV28|NA
CASSFRDRVNTEAFF
TGTGCCAGCAGTTTCCGGGACAGGGTAAACACTGAAGCTTTCTTT
>TRBD1|TRBJ1-3|TRBV5-1|NA
CASSETVQGGSGNTIYF
TGCGCCAGCAGCGAGACGGTTCAAGGGGGCTCGGGAAACACCATATATTTT
>NA|TRBJ1-3|TRBV5-1|few
CASRRDVSGNTIYF
TGCGCCTCAAGACGGGATGTCTCTGGAAACACCATATATTTT
>TRBD2|TRBJ2-1|TRBV2|NA
CASREASYNEQFF
TGTGCCAGCCGGGAGGCCTCCTACAATGAGCAGTTCTTC
>TRBD1|TRBJ1-1|TRBV5-6|NA
CASSRLQGALNTEAFF
TGTGCCAGCAGCCGGCTACAGGGGGCCCTGAACACTGAAGCTTTCTTT
>TRBD1|TRBJ2-5|TRBV2|medium-sized
CASSRDRGKETQYF
TGTGCCAGCAGTCGAGACAGGGGAAAAGAGACCCAGTACTTC
>TRBD1|TRBJ1-6|TRBV30|NA
CAWTRGRGYNSPLHF
TGTGCCTGGACCAGGGGGCGCGGATACAATTCACCCCTCCACTTT
>TRBD1|TRBJ2-5|TRBV19|NA
CASSADRVGKETQYF
TGTGCCAGTAGTGCGGACAGGGTGGGGAAAGAGACCCAGTACTTC
>TRBD2|TRBJ2-5|TRBV10-2|NA
CASRTAGAGETQYF
TGCGCCAGCAGGACAGCGGGGGCGGGGGAGACCCAGTACTTC
>NA|TRBJ1-1|TRBV7-6|NA
CASSPEEGEPTF
TGTGCCAGCAGCCCCGAGGAAGGGGAACCCACCTTT
>NA|TRBJ1-3|TRBV7-9|NA
CASSRNLVGVGNTIYF
TGTGCCAGCAGCCGAAACCTTGTAGGGGTTGGAAACACCATATATTTT
>NA|TRBJ1-2|TRBV7-9|NA
CASSTSETEPSNGYTF
TGTGCCAGCAGCACCTCTGAGACTGAGCCTTCGAATGGCTACACCTTC
>NA|TRBJ1-2|TRBV7-2|NA
CASSLGGRGWWGYTF
TGTGCCAGCAGCTTAGGGGGGCGGGGGTGGTGGGGCTACACCTTC
>TRBD2|TRBJ2-1|TRBV18|NA
CASSPPLSGRAYNEQFF
TGTGCCAGCTCACCCCCCCTTAGCGGGAGGGCCTACAATGAGCAGTTCTTC
>NA|TRBJ1-1|TRBV20-1|NA
CSARGLGEAFF
TGCAGTGCTCGGGGACTTGGTGAAGCTTTCTTT
>NA|TRBJ2-2|TRBV6-1|few
CASSESGRKTGELFF
TGTGCCAGCAGTGAATCAGGGAGGAAGACCGGGGAGCTGTTTTTT
>NA|TRBJ1-5|TRBV12-5|NA
CASGLLNQPQHF
TGTGCTAGTGGTTTGTTAAATCAGCCCCAGCATTTT
>TRBD1|TRBJ2-7|TRBV27|NA
CASSPLTGAYEQYF
TGTGCCAGCTCCCCCCTCACAGGGGCTTACGAGCAGTACTTC
>NA|TRBJ2-1|TRBV10-2|few
CASSEFGHEQFF
TGCGCCAGCAGTGAGTTCGGTCATGAGCAGTTCTTC
>NA|TRBJ2-1|TRBV5-5|NA
CASSSGYNEQFF
TGTGCCAGCAGCTCCGGTTACAATGAGCAGTTCTTC
>NA|TRBJ2-7|TRBV6-5|once
CASSSTGLYEQYF
TGTGCCAGCAGTTCTACAGGGCTCTACGAGCAGTACTTC
>NA|TRBJ1-1|TRBV7-9|NA
CASSPQVNMNTEAFF
TGTGCCAGCAGCCCTCAGGTGAACATGAACACTGAAGCTTTCTTT
>NA|TRBJ2-2|TRBV27|NA
CASQFLAAGELFF
TGTGCCAGTCAATTTCTAGCCGCCGGGGAGCTGTTTTTT
>NA|TRBJ2-7|TRBV4-1|NA
CASSQVSGTGEQYF
TGCGCCAGCAGCCAAGTTTCGGGGACTGGCGAGCAGTACTTC
>NA|TRBJ2-2|TRBV7-9|few
CASSSLTGELFF
TGTGCCAGCAGCTCCCTGACCGGGGAGCTGTTTTTT
>NA|TRBJ1-1|TRBV23-1|NA
CASSQSARDLVDTEAFF
TGCGCCAGCAGTCAATCGGCCAGGGACTTAGTCGACACTGAAGCTTTCTTT
>NA|TRBJ2-2|TRBV4-3|NA
CASSQVSGGGRFGELFF
TGCGCCAGCAGCCAAGTTTCGGGGGGCGGCCGGTTTGGGGAGCTGTTTTTT
>NA|TRBJ1-1|TRBV7-8|NA
CASSSQGNTEAFF
TGTGCCAGCAGCTCCCAGGGAAACACTGAAGCTTTCTTT
>NA|TRBJ2-1|TRBV12-2|NA
CASRLGVGQGINEQFF
NA
>NA|TRBJ1-4|TRBV10-3|NA
CAISDDLPTNEKLFF
TGTGCCATCAGTGACGACTTACCAACTAATGAAAAACTGTTTTTT
>TRBD2|TRBJ2-3|TRBV5-1|NA
CASSPGGESSTDTQYF
TGCGCCAGCAGTCCGGGGGGGGAGTCTAGCACAGATACGCAGTATTTT
>TRBD1|TRBJ2-1|TRBV11-2|NA
CASSLVGQRNNEQFF
TGTGCCAGCAGCTTGGTGGGACAGAGAAACAATGAGCAGTTCTTC
>NA|TRBJ1-4|TRBV18|NA
CASSPNSATNEKLFF
TGTGCCAGCTCGCCAAACAGTGCAACTAATGAAAAACTGTTTTTT
>TRBD1|TRBJ1-5|TRBV7-9|NA
CASSLAAGGQPQHF
TGTGCCAGCAGCTTAGCGGCAGGGGGCCAGCCCCAGCATTTT
>TRBD1|TRBJ1-2|TRBV19|few
CASSDRGSYGYTF
TGTGCCAGTTCCGACAGGGGTTCATATGGCTACACCTTC
>TRBD2|TRBJ2-7|TRBV4-3|NA
CASSPVPGRGEEQYF
TGCGCCAGCAGCCCCGTGCCCGGGAGGGGTGAAGAGCAGTACTTC
>NA|TRBJ2-7|TRBV10-3|NA
CAIKEGQGHEQYF
TGTGCCATCAAGGAGGGCCAGGGACACGAGCAGTACTTC